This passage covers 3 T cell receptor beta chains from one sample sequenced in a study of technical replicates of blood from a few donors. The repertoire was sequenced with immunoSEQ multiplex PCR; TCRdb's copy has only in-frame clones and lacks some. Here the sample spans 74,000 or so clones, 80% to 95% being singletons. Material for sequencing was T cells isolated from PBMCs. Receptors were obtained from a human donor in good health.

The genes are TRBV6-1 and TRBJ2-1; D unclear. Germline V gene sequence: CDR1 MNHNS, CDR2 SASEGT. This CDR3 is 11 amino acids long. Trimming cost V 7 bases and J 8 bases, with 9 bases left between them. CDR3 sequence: CASTKTHEQFF. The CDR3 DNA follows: TGTGCCAGCACCAAAACTCATGAGCAGTTCTTC.

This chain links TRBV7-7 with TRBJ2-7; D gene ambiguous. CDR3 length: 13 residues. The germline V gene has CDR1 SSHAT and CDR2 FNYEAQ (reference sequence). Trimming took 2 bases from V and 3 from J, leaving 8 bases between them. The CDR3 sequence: CASSLFPSYEQYF. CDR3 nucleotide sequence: TGTGCCAGCAGCTTATTTCCTAGCTACGAGCAGTACTTC. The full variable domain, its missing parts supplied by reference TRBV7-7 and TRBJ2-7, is GAGVSQSPRYKVTKRGQDVTLRCDPISSHATLYWYQQALGQGPEFLTYFNYEAQPDKSGLPSDRFSAERPEGSISTLTIQRTEQRDSAMYRCASSLFPSYEQYFGPGTRLTVT.

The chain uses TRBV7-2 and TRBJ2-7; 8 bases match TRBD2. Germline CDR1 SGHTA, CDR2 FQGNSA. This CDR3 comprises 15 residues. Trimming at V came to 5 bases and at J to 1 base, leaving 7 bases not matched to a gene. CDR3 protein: CASSLGTSVSYEQYF. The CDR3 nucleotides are TGTGCCAGCAGCCTAGGGACTAGTGTATCCTACGAGCAGTACTTC.